The 18 T cell receptor beta chains below were found in one sample sequenced in a study of tumor-infiltrating lymphocytes in primary liver carcinoma. The authors made TCR beta cDNA from 400 to 600 ng total RNA with a constant-region primer. For TCR beta, libraries were produced by three nested multiplex PCR rounds using slightly modified ARM-PCR. It was with TRBV1-TRBV30 forward primers and a C-beta reverse primer that the first two PCR rounds were run, at around 10 cycles each. TCRdb re-analysed the multiplex PCR reads in MiXCR, keeping a single row per CDR3 protein. The sample lists 330,000 or so distinct CDR3 sequences, less than 75% occurring once. The source of the blood RNA was unsorted whole blood, and germline DNA was extracted as well. The sequencing sample was made of peripheral blood. These receptor sequences come from a man aged 40-49 years with primary liver carcinoma and hepatitis B virus infection.

This clonotype was picked up a small number of times. This may arise from a read error, as a much more abundant clone is one base away. The chain uses TRBV11-2 and TRBJ1-6, with D possibly TRBD1 on 5 matching bases. Trimming left V 5 bases short and J 11 bases short, with 19 bases between. The CDR3 has 15 residues. From germline, CDR1 is SGHAT and CDR2 FQNNGV. DNA of the CDR3: TGTGCCAGCAGCGTTGTGGGGGTTAGCAATCCACCCCTCCACTTT. Its protein product is CASSVVGVSNPPLHF.

As for this clonotype: Just one base apart from a much larger clone, this may be a read error. The chain uses TRBV6-1 and TRBJ2-2; D possibly matches TRBD1 or TRBD2 (5 bases each). The CDR3 length is 16 residues. The germline V gene encodes CDR1 MNHNS and CDR2 SASEGT. V was clipped by 8 bases and J by 5 bases, with 21 bases between them. The CDR3 DNA follows: TGTGCCAGCCAAGTCCCCGGGGCAGTGAGGACCGGGGAGCTGTTTTTT. Protein product: CASQVPGAVRTGELFF.

Turning to this clonotype: A much more abundant neighbour one base away suggests this may be a read error. The chain recombines TRBV6-1 with TRBJ1-6; D is uncertain. The CDR3 spans 16 residues. Germline V lookup: CDR1 MNHNS, CDR2 SASEGT. CDR3 DNA sequence: TGTGCCAGCAGTGAAGGGAGGTCGTTTTATAATACACCCCTCCACTTT. Encoded protein: CASSEGRSFYNTPLHF.

In regard to this clonotype: Lacking the conserved final phenylalanine or tryptophan, this CDR3 likely reflects a read error. The rearrangement links TRBV11-2 to TRBJ2-5; 8 bases fit TRBD1. The V segment lost 6 bases and the J segment 6 bases; nucleotides outside the gene matches: 9. The germline V gene has CDR1 SGHAT and CDR2 FQNNGV. This CDR3 spans 14 amino acids. CDR3 protein: CASRFHDRGQTQYL. CDR3 DNA sequence: TGTGCCAGCAGGTTCCACGACAGGGGACAGACCCAGTACCTC.

On this clonotype itself: A much larger clone lies one base from this, so it may be a read error. The chain joins TRBV29-1 to TRBJ1-1; weak D call: TRBD1 (5 bases). The CDR3 has 13 amino acids. From germline, CDR1 is SQVTM and CDR2 ANQGSEA. Trimming stripped 6 bases from V and 5 bases from J, with 16 bases between. Here the CDR3 DNA reads TGCAGCGTGAGACCGGGGGGAGGGACTGAAGCTTTCTTT. This encodes CSVRPGGGTEAFF.

As to this clonotype: Its ends do not fully match the called genes, so a read error is possible. The chain couples TRBV11-2 to TRBJ1-1; 7 positions agree with TRBD1. Germline values: CDR1 SGHAT, CDR2 FQNNGV. The CDR3 covers 16 residues. Written as DNA, the CDR3 is TGTGCCAGCAGTATAGGGGCAGGGGGAATGAACACTGAAGTTTTCTTT. Translating gives CASSIGAGGMNTEVFF. Using reference TRBV11-2 and TRBJ1-1 for the parts outside the CDR3, the full variable domain is EAGVAQSPRYKIIEKRQSVAFWCNPISGHATLYWYQQILGQGPKLLIQFQNNGVVDDSQLPKDRFSAERLKGVDSTLKIQPAKLEDSAVYLCASSIGAGGMNTEVFFGQGTRLTVV.

The chain combines TRBV11-3 with TRBJ2-1, with D uncertain. CDR1 is SGHNT and CDR2 is YENEEA in the germline V gene. The V and J ends lost 5 bases and 3 bases respectively, with 8 bases between them. The CDR3 runs 13 residues. DNA for the CDR3: TGTGCCAGCAGCCGTGGGAACTACAATGAGCAGTTCTTC. Protein sequence: CASSRGNYNEQFF.

V and J are TRBV19 and TRBJ2-1, with 9 nucleotides matching TRBD2. The CDR3 runs to 15 residues. The V segment lost 3 bases and the J segment 7 bases; nucleotides outside the gene matches: 7. CDR1 and CDR2 from the germline V gene are LNHDA and SQIVND (reference sequence). CDR3 nucleotide sequence: TGTGCCAGTAGTATCAGGGCGGGAGGGCCGAATGAGCAGTTCTTC. It translates to CASSIRAGGPNEQFF.

As regards this clonotype: This could be a read error, since a much larger clone is one nucleotide away. The chain uses TRBV6-1 and TRBJ1-3; no definite D call. The germline V gene encodes CDR1 MNHNS and CDR2 SASEGT. The CDR3 runs to 16 residues. CDR3 coding DNA: TGTGACAGCAGTGAAGGCAGACCAAGCTCTGGAAACACCATATATTTT. Amino acids: CDSSEGRPSSGNTIYF.

V gene TRBV5-4 combines with J gene TRBJ1-2; D might be TRBD1 (5 bases). Trimming pared 4 bases from V and 2 bases from J, leaving 15 bases between. CDR3 length: 15 residues. Germline-derived CDR1 and CDR2 are SGHNT and YYREEE (reference sequence). CDR3 in DNA: TGTGCCAGCAGCAAGGAACGAGGGGACAACTATGGCTACACCTTC. Protein sequence: CASSKERGDNYGYTF.

Note on this clonotype: An end of the junction differs from the germline gene, which may be a read error. The chain has TRBV10-3 and TRBJ1-1, with 10 bases lining up with TRBD1. This CDR3 comprises 14 residues. The germline V gene has CDR1 ENHRY and CDR2 SYGVKD. CDR3 sequence: CVIRGTGEYTEAFF. The CDR3 DNA follows: TGTGTCATCAGAGGGACAGGGGAATACACTGAAGCTTTCTTT.

Details on this clonotype: This may be a read error: a much more frequent sequence differs by one nucleotide. The chain is built from TRBV6-6 and TRBJ2-7; a possible D gene is TRBD1 (5 bases). V lost 8 bases and J 13 bases, leaving 21 bases between the germline ends. The germline gives CDR1 MNHNY, CDR2 SVGAGI (reference sequence). The length of the CDR3 is 12 residues. CDR3 protein: CASAFVGEAHYF. The CDR3 DNA follows: TGTGCCAGCGCGTTCGTAGGGGAAGCGCACTACTTC.

With respect to this clonotype: This could be a read error, since a much larger clone is one nucleotide away. V gene TRBV6-5 combines with J gene TRBJ1-1, with D hard to call. Germline V CDR1 and CDR2: MNHEY, SVGAGI. The CDR3 totals 15 residues. The CDR3 loop reads CASLQASRANTEAIF. The CDR3 DNA follows: TGTGCCAGCCTGCAGGCCAGCCGAGCGAACACTGAAGCTATCTTT.

Details on this clonotype: A much larger clonotype is one base distant, so this may be a read error. CDR3 nucleotides: TGTGCCAGCAGCTTTTTGGTTGATTCTGGGACTGAAGCTTCCTTT. It yields the protein CASSFLVDSGTEASF. The chain is built from TRBV5-5 and TRBJ1-1, with D maybe TRBD1 (5 bases). This CDR3 is 15 amino acids long. Germline lookup yields CDR1 SGHKS and CDR2 YYEKEE (reference sequence).

The chain has TRBV5-4 and TRBJ2-5; TRBD2 might be the D (6 bases). This CDR3 is built from 14 residues. The V gene's germline CDR1 is SGHNT and CDR2 YYREEE (reference sequence). Deletions cut 0 bases from V and 7 bases from J, with 13 bases between. In DNA form, the CDR3 reads TGTGCCAGCAGCTTGGGCCGGGAGCCGGGGACCCAGTACTTC. Translating it yields CASSLGREPGTQYF.

As to this clonotype: Its ends do not fully match the called genes, so a read error is possible. This sequence joins TRBV11-2 and TRBJ2-7, with TRBD1 matching 9 bases. CDR3 length: 15 amino acids. Germline V gene lookup returns CDR1 SGHAT and CDR2 FQNNGV. The CDR3 sequence: CTSSLTPRTGDHQYF. In DNA, the CDR3 is TGTACCAGCAGCTTAACCCCCCGGACAGGGGACCATCAGTACTTC.

This clonotype appeared many times. J is TRBJ1-5 and V is TRBV28; weak D call: TRBD1 (6 bases). The CDR3 extends over 14 amino acids. Trimming pared 6 bases from V and 2 bases from J, leaving 11 bases between. Looked up from germline, CDR1 is MDHEN and CDR2 is SYDVKM. In nucleotides, the CDR3 is TGTGCCAGCAGGCCACAGGGCGGCAATCAGCCCCAGCATTTT. Translated: CASRPQGGNQPQHF.

The rearrangement links TRBV4-1 to TRBJ2-7, with 7 bases lining up with TRBD2. Per the germline V gene, CDR1 is MGHRA and CDR2 is YSYEKL. V lost 3 bases and J lost 0; bases outside the gene matches: 8. This CDR3 comprises 16 residues. The CDR3 nucleotides are TGCGCCAGCAGCCAGCATCTAGCGGTGAGCTCCTACGAGCAGTACTTC. It encodes CASSQHLAVSSYEQYF.